This entry is about one T cell receptor (beta chain). The record originates from a study of T cell changes during pregnancy in multiple sclerosis. Sequencing used immunoSEQ multiplex PCR; TCRdb keeps in-frame clones, though not all of them. The table includes 70,000 to 80,000 clones, approximately 90% detected once. Germline V gives CDR1 SGHAT, CDR2 FQNNGV. The ends were cut back, 1 base at V and 4 bases at J, with 7 bases in the middle. The CDR3 extends over 13 amino acids. The chain carries TRBV11-2 and TRBJ1-2; possible D gene TRBD1, 5 bases. Material: peripheral blood, obtained before pregnancy. The source is a female donor with multiple sclerosis, enrolled in a pregnancy study. In DNA form, the CDR3 reads TGTGCCAGCAGCTTAGGACAGTCCTATGGCTACACCTTC. Amino acids: CASSLGQSYGYTF.